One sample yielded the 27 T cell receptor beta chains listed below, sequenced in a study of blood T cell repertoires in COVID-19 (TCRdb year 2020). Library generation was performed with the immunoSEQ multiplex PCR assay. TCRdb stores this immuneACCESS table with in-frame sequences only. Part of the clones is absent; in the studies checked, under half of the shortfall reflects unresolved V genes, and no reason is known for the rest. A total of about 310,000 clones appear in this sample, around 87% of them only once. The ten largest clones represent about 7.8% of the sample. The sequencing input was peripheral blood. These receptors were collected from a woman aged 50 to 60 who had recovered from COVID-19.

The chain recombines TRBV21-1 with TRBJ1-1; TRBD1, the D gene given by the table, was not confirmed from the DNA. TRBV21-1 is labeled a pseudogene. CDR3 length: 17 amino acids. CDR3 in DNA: TGTGCCAGCAGCAAAAGGGGGTACGACTGGGGGCTTACTGAAGCTTTCTTT. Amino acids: CASSKRGYDWGLTEAFF.

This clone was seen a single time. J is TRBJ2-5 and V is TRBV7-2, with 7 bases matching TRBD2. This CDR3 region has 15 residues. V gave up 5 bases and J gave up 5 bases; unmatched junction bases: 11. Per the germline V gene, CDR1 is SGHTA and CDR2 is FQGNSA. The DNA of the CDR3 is TGTGCCAGCAGCGCCACCGGACTAGTTTCCGAGACCCAGTACTTC. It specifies CASSATGLVSETQYF.

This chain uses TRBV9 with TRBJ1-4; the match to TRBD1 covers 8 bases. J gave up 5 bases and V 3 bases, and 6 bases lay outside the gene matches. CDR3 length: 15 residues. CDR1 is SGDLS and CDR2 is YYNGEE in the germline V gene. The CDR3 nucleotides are TGTGCCAGCAGCGCAACAGGGACAGGAAATGAAAAACTGTTTTTT. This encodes CASSATGTGNEKLFF. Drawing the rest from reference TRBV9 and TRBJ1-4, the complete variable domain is DSGVTQTPKHLITATGQRVTLRCSPRSGDLSVYWYQQSLDQGLQFLIQYYNGEERAKGNILERFSAQQFPDLHSELNLSSLELGDSALYFCASSATGTGNEKLFFGSGTQLSVL.

The DNA of the CDR3 is TGTGCCAGCTCCCGAGGACAGATTGACAATCAGCCCCAGCATTTT. This encodes CASSRGQIDNQPQHF. V usage is TRBV18 and J usage is TRBJ1-5; possible D gene TRBD1, 6 bases. The CDR3 loop spans 15 amino acids. Per germline, CDR1 KGHSH and CDR2 LQKENI. Trimming took 6 bases from V and 3 from J, leaving 15 bases between them.

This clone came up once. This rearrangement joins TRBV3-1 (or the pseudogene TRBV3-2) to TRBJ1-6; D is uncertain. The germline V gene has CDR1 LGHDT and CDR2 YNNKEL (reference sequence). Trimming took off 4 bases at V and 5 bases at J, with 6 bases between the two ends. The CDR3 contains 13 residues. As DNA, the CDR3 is TGTGCCAGCAGCCTGGGCGATAATTCACCCCTCCACTTT. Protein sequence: CASSLGDNSPLHF.

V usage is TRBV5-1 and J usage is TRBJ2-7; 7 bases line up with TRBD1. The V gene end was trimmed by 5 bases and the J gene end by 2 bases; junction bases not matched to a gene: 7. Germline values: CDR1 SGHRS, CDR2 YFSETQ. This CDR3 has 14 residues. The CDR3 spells CASSPGGITYEQYF. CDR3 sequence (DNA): TGCGCCAGCAGTCCAGGGGGTATCACCTACGAGCAGTACTTC.

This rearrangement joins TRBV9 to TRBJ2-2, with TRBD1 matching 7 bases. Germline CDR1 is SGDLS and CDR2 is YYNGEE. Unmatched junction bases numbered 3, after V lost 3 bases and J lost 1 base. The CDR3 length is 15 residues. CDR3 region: CASSDRDRNTGELFF. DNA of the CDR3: TGTGCCAGCAGCGATCGGGACAGGAACACCGGGGAGCTGTTTTTT.

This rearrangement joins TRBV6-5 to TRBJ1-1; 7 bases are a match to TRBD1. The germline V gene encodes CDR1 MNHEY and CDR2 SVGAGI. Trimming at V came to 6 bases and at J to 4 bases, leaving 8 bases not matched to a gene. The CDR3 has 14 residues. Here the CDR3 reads CASSTYNRGTEAFF. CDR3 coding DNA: TGTGCCAGCAGCACATATAACAGGGGCACTGAAGCTTTCTTT.

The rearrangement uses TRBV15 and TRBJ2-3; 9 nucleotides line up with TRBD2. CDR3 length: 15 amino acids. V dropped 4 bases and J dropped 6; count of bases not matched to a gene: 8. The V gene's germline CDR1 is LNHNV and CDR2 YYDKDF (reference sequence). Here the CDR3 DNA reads TGTGCCACCAGCACCGAGAGACTAGCGGCGGATACGCAGTATTTT. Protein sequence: CATSTERLAADTQYF.

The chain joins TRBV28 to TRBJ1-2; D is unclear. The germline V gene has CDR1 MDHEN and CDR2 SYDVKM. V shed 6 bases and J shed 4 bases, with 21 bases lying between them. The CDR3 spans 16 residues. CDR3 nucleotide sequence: TGTGCCAGCAGCATTTCCCGGGGTGGGAGCCCCTATGGCTACACCTTC. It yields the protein CASSISRGGSPYGYTF.

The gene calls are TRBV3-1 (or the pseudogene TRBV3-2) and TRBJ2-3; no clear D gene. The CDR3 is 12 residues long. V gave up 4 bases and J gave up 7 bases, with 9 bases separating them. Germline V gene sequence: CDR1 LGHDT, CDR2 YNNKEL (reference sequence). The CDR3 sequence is CASSPWANTQYF. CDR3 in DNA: TGTGCCAGCAGCCCCTGGGCGAATACGCAGTATTTT.

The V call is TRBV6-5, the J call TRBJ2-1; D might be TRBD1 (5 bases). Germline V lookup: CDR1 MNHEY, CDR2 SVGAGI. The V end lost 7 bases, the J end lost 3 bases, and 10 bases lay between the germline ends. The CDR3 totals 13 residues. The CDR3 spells CASKGRDYNEQFF. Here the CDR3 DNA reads TGTGCCAGCAAGGGCAGGGACTACAATGAGCAGTTCTTC.

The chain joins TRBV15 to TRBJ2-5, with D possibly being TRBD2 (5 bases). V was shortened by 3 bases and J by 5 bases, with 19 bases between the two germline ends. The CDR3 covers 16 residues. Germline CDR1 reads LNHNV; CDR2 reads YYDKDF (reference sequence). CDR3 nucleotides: TGTGCCACCAGCAGGGATCTAGCACTCGGGCGCGAGACCCAGTACTTC. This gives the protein CATSRDLALGRETQYF.

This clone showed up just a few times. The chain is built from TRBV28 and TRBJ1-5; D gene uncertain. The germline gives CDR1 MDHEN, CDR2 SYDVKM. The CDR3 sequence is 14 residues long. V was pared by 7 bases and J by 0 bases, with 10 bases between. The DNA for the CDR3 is TGTGCCAGCACCACAACGCCTAGCAATCAGCCCCAGCATTTT. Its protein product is CASTTTPSNQPQHF. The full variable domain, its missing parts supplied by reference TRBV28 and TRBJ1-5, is DVKVTQSSRYLVKRTGEKVFLECVQDMDHENMFWYRQDPGLGLRLIYFSYDVKMKEKGDIPEGYSVSREKKERFSLILESASTNQTSMYLCASTTTPSNQPQHFGDGTRLSIL.

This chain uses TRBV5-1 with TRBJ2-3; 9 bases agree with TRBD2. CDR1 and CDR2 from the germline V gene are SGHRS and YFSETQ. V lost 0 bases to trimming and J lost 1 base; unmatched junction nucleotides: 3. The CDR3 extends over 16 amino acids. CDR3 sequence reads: CASSLAVAGGTDTQYF. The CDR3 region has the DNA TGCGCCAGCAGCTTGGCAGTAGCGGGGGGCACAGATACGCAGTATTTT. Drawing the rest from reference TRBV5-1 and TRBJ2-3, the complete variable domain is KAGVTQTPRYLIKTRGQQVTLSCSPISGHRSVSWYQQTPGQGLQFLFEYFSETQRNKGNFPGRFSGRQFSNSRSEMNVSTLELGDSALYLCASSLAVAGGTDTQYFGPGTRLTVL.

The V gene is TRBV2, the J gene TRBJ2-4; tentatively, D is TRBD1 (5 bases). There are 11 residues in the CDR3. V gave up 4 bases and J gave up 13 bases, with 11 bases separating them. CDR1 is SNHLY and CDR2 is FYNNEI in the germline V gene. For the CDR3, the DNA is TGTGCCAGCAGTGCCAGGACACGGCAGTACTTC. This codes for CASSARTRQYF. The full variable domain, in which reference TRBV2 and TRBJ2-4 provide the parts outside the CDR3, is EPEVTQTPSHQVTQMGQEVILRCVPISNHLYFYWYRQILGQKVEFLVSFYNNEISEKSEIFDDQFSVERPDGSNFTLKIRSTKLEDSAMYFCASSARTRQYFGAGTRLSVL.

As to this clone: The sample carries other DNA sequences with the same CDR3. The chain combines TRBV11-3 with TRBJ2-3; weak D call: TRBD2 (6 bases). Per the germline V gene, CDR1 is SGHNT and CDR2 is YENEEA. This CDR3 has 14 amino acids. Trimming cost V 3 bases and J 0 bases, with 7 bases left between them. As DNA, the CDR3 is TGTGCCAGCAGCTTGAGCGGGAGCACAGATACGCAGTATTTT. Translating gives CASSLSGSTDTQYF.

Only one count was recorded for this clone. CDR3 residues: CASSSYPAGGGNEQFF. The CDR3, as DNA: TGTGCCAGCAGCTCCTACCCAGCGGGAGGGGGCAATGAGCAGTTCTTC. V and J are TRBV11-3 and TRBJ2-1; 10 nucleotides match TRBD2. The CDR3 is made up of 16 amino acids. Unmatched junction bases numbered 9, after V lost 4 bases and J lost 6 bases. Germline V gives CDR1 SGHNT, CDR2 YENEEA.

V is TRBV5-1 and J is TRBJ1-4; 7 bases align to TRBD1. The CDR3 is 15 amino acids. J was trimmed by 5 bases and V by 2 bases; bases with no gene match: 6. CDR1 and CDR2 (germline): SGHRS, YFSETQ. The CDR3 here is CASSLFGTENEKLFF. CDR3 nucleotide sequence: TGCGCCAGCAGCTTATTCGGGACAGAAAATGAAAAACTGTTTTTT. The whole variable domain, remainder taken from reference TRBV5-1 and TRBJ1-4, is KAGVTQTPRYLIKTRGQQVTLSCSPISGHRSVSWYQQTPGQGLQFLFEYFSETQRNKGNFPGRFSGRQFSNSRSEMNVSTLELGDSALYLCASSLFGTENEKLFFGSGTQLSVL.

CDR3: CASSSSDRANYGYTF. The CDR3 region has the DNA TGTGCCAGCAGCTCCTCGGACAGGGCGAACTATGGCTACACCTTC. The rearrangement links TRBV5-5 to TRBJ1-2; TRBD1 agrees at 8 bases. This CDR3 spans 15 amino acids. In germline, CDR1 is SGHKS, CDR2 YYEKEE (reference sequence). V trimming: 3 bases; J trimming: 2 bases; junction bases outside the gene matches: 6.

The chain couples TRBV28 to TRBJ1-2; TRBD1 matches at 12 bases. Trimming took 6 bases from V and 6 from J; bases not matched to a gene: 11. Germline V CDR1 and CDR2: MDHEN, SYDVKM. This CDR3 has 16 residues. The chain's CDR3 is CASSSPGQGAVDGYTF. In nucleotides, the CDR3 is TGTGCCAGCAGCTCACCGGGACAGGGGGCTGTGGATGGCTACACCTTC.

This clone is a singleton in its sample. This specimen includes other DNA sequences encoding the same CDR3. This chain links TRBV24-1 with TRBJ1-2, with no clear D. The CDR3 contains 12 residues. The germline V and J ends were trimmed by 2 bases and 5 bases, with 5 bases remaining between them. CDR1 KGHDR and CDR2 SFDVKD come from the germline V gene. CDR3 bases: TGTGCCACCAGTGATTCCGGGTATGGCTACACCTTC. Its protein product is CATSDSGYGYTF.

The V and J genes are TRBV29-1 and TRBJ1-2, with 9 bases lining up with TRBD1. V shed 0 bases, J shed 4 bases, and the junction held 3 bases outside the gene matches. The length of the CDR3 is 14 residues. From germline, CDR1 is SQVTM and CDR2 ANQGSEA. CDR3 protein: CSVEDDRGVYGYTF. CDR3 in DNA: TGCAGCGTTGAAGACGACAGGGGGGTCTATGGCTACACCTTC.

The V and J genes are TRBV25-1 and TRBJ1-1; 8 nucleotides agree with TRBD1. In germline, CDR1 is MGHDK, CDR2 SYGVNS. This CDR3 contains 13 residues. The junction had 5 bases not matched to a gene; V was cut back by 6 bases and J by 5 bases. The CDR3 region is CASRTGVRTEAFF. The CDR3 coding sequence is TGTGCCAGCAGGACAGGGGTGAGGACTGAAGCTTTCTTT.

DNA for the CDR3: TGTGCCAGCTCACCCTCGGGACAAAAAACCAACTATGGCTACACCTTC. Residues: CASSPSGQKTNYGYTF. The V gene is TRBV18, the J gene TRBJ1-2, with TRBD1 as a possible D gene (6 bases). The CDR3 consists of 16 residues. Germline V lookup: CDR1 KGHSH, CDR2 LQKENI. The ends were cut back, 3 bases at V and 2 bases at J, with 16 bases in the middle.

The CDR3 DNA reads TGTGCCAGTAGTATTGGCAGGGGAAACACTGAAGCTTTCTTT. Protein: CASSIGRGNTEAFF. The chain has TRBV19 and TRBJ1-1, with a tentative D call TRBD1 (6 bases). Germline V gene lookup returns CDR1 LNHDA and CDR2 SQIVND (reference sequence). This CDR3 is built from 14 residues. Trimming pared 3 bases from V and 2 bases from J, leaving 10 bases between. The variable domain in full, with the rest retrieved from reference TRBV19 and TRBJ1-1, is DGGITQSPKYLFRKEGQNVTLSCEQNLNHDAMYWYRQDPGQGLRLIYYSQIVNDFQKGDIAEGYSVSREKKESFPLTVTSAQKNPTAFYLCASSIGRGNTEAFFGQGTRLTVV.

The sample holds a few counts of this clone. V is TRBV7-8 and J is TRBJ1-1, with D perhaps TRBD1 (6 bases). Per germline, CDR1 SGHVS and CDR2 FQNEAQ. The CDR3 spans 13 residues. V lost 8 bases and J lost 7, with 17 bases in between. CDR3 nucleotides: TGTGCCAGCCTAAGAACACAGGGAAATGAAGCTTTCTTT. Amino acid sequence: CASLRTQGNEAFF.